The sequence of this T cell receptor (beta chain) was determined in a study of blood T cell repertoires in COVID-19. At the level of the study: Specimens from acute and convalescent COVID-19 originated in the United States, Italy and Spain. The analysed material was cDNA or gDNA that came from T cells, B-cell-depleted T cells, or PBMCs.

Seattle patient enrollment occurred during active infection, with longitudinal follow-up thereafter. Methods used by the authors: Counts of nucleated cells, estimated from reference gene primer amplification, were obtained. Sequenced by immunoSEQ multiplex PCR; TCRdb stores in-frame clones only, minus some. Clone size and the V and J calls come from that table; the DNA yielded D and trimming. Of hundreds of thousands of clones in the sample, more than 80% were seen once. CDR3 size: 16 residues. CDR1 and CDR2 (germline): LGHNA, YNFKEQ. Trimming took off 4 bases at V and 2 bases at J, with 18 bases between the two ends.

The sample comprised peripheral blood. The chain couples TRBV4-2 to TRBJ2-7, with D possibly matching TRBD1 (7 bases). This receptor was identified in a woman aged 30 to 39 with COVID-19, enrolled during active disease. In DNA form, the CDR3 reads TGTGCCAGCAGCCCACAAGTGGAGGGGGCACCCTACGAGCAGTACTTC. Its protein is CASSPQVEGAPYEQYF.